Reported below is one TCR beta chain. Its target is unknown. Vbeta (60) and Jbeta (13) primers were used in the PCR. Method: immunoSEQ multiplex PCR; TCRdb's copy keeps in-frame clones and lacks some. In the table there are over 150,000 clones, over 60% of which are singletons. This entry is derived from a study of cytomegalovirus exposure and HLA in healthy donors. The wider study: In an earlier analysis, 90 million to 130 million unique TCR beta sequences were found from approximately 190 million T cells.

General study results and limits: Certain sequence variants were highly shared and formed a cluster, and this cluster was likely a sequencing artifact. In a later analysis, TCR beta V- and J-gene trimming was associated with a missense DCLRE1C variant.

V lost 1 base, J lost 2 bases, and 4 bases stayed unmatched. Germline V gene lookup returns CDR1 SGHVS and CDR2 FNYEAQ. The CDR3 covers 15 residues. The chain is built from TRBV7-6 and TRBJ1-2; 7 bases match TRBD1. Sequences were obtained from PBMCs. This clonotype originated in a woman aged 30 to 39 in good health and CMV-seronegative. As DNA, the CDR3 is TGTGCCAGCAGCTTAGATGGGACAGAGAACTATGGCTACACCTTC. This gives the protein CASSLDGTENYGYTF. Drawing the rest from reference TRBV7-6 and TRBJ1-2, the complete variable domain is GAGVSQSPRYKVTKRGQDVALRCDPISGHVSLYWYRQALGQGPEFLTYFNYEAQQDKSGLPNDRFSAERPEGSISTLTIQRTEQRDSAMYRCASSLDGTENYGYTFGSGTRLTVV.